The 5 T cell receptor beta chains reported below all come from one sample, sequenced in a study of beta chain features in type 1 diabetes (dated by TCRdb to 2016 to 2019). Library creation used the immunoSEQ multiplex PCR assay. All of the isolated RNA was reverse transcribed with the High Capacity cDNA Reverse Transcription Kit, so expressed TCRB transcripts were sequenced. This immuneACCESS table, as held by TCRdb, lists in-frame sequences with V and J called but not all clones. Of the missing ones, under half trace to an unresolved V gene in checked studies; the others have no known cause. In this sample the table shows approximately 400,000 clones, about 15% of which occur a single time. The ten largest clonotypes hold approximately 0.019% of the sample. Sequences were obtained from naive CD4+ T cells from blood. The intended sense of this specimen's cell subset or site label: true naive CD4+ T cells. The source of these receptors is a woman aged 18-35 years in good health.

This clone was observed a few times. The chain links TRBV7-2 to TRBJ1-5; tentative D call: TRBD1 (6 bases). The CDR3 loop spans 14 amino acids. Deletions cut 2 bases from V and 6 bases from J, with 11 bases between. The germline V gene has CDR1 SGHTA and CDR2 FQGNSA. CDR3 protein: CASSLREGGQPQHF. The DNA for the CDR3 is TGTGCCAGCAGCTTAAGGGAGGGGGGTCAGCCCCAGCATTTT.

The gene calls are TRBV4-3 and TRBJ2-3; 9 bases line up with TRBD2. The CDR3 has 17 amino acids. Germline CDR1 LGHNA, CDR2 YSLEER. J gave up 4 bases and V 3 bases, and 11 bases lay outside the gene matches. The CDR3 is CASSHAVAGERADTQYF. In DNA form, the CDR3 reads TGCGCCAGCAGCCACGCCGTAGCGGGAGAGAGGGCAGATACGCAGTATTTT.

This clone was picked up a small number of times. CDR3 sequence reads: CASSPSRGTEAFF. For the CDR3, the DNA is TGTGCCAGCAGCCCGAGCCGGGGCACTGAAGCTTTCTTT. The gene calls are TRBV7-3 and TRBJ1-1, with unresolved D. Per the germline V gene, CDR1 is SGHTA and CDR2 is FQGTGA. This CDR3 contains 13 residues. Trimming stripped 5 bases from V and 4 bases from J, with 11 bases between.

Worth noting for this clone: Compared with germline, one end of the junction differs, possibly owing to a read error. The J gene is TRBJ1-1, the V gene TRBV7-8; 8 bases line up with TRBD1. From germline, CDR1 is SGHVS and CDR2 FQNEAQ. The CDR3 consists of 13 residues. This chain's CDR3 is CASSLAEDRGVGF. For the CDR3, the DNA is TGTGCCAGCAGCTTAGCGGAAGACAGGGGAGTCGGCTTT.

The chain couples TRBV2 to TRBJ2-7, with 9 bases identical to TRBD2. Germline-derived CDR1 and CDR2 are SNHLY and FYNNEI. The V segment lost 7 bases and the J segment 1 base; nucleotides outside the gene matches: 2. The CDR3 is 13 residues long. The CDR3 spells CASKREASYEQYF. CDR3 in DNA: TGTGCCAGCAAGCGGGAGGCTTCCTACGAGCAGTACTTC.